These 32 T cell receptor beta chains were all obtained from the same sample, sequenced in a study of regulatory T cells in long-lasting Graves disease. Construction of the TCR beta libraries employed iRepertoire HTBI primers in conjunction with Arm-PCR of CDR3 regions. TCRdb called the multiplex PCR reads again in MiXCR, with one record for every CDR3 protein. The sample holds a few hundred thousand distinct CDR3 sequences; roughly 10% are singletons and the top ten take 15% to 20%. The time point here: newly diagnosed GD, antithyroid drugs for less than 3 months. With RNA extracted from PBMCs as input, the TCR library was made. These same data were also listed under a study on T cells in Graves' hyperthyroidism and ophthalmopathy.

Sequencing was performed on peripheral blood mononuclear cells (PBMCs), taken at new diagnosis, from a patient treated with antithyroid drugs. Source of these receptors: a woman aged 18-29 years with Graves disease.

This clonotype occurred many times. The chain combines TRBV7-3 with TRBJ2-7, with TRBD2 matching over 7 bases. The germline V gene encodes CDR1 SGHTA and CDR2 FQGTGA. V trimming: 2 bases; J trimming: 5 bases; junction bases outside the gene matches: 15. The CDR3 spans 17 residues. The CDR3, as DNA: TGTGCCAGCAGCTTAGGGCGGGGGACTAACGGAAAACACGAGCAGTACTTC. This sequence encodes CASSLGRGTNGKHEQYF.

This clonotype has ten or more counts. The CDR3 sequence: CASSLTGEGYEQYV. CDR3 DNA: TGTGCCAGCAGTTTGACAGGGGAAGGCTACGAGCAGTACGTC. The chain combines TRBV28 with TRBJ2-7; 8 positions match TRBD1. The germline V gene encodes CDR1 MDHEN and CDR2 SYDVKM. The CDR3 is 14 amino acids. Trimming cost V 3 bases and J 3 bases; bases outside gene matches: 4.

There are many counts of this clonotype. J is TRBJ1-5 and V is TRBV6-1; D not certain. Germline-derived CDR1 and CDR2 are MNHNS and SASEGT. CDR3 length: 15 residues. V was shortened by 7 bases and J by 0 bases, with 13 bases between the two germline ends. The CDR3 region has the DNA TGTGCCAGCAACTACGCAGGCTATAGCAATCAGCCCCAGCATTTT. Translation: CASNYAGYSNQPQHF.

There are many counts of this clonotype. The chain employs TRBV7-2 and TRBJ1-1; unclear D gene. Germline CDR1 reads SGHTA; CDR2 reads FQGNSA. Trimming removed 4 bases at V and 6 bases at J, with 15 bases between. The CDR3 runs to 14 residues. The CDR3 nucleotides are TGTGCCAGCAGCTCCCCGTCGGAGCAGGCTGAAGCTTTCTTT. Encoded protein: CASSSPSEQAEAFF.

This clonotype was detected many times. This rearrangement joins TRBV30 to TRBJ1-5; unclear D gene. In germline, CDR1 is GTSNPN, CDR2 SVGIG (reference sequence). Deletions cut 0 bases from V and 6 bases from J, with 6 bases between. The CDR3 runs to 12 residues. Here the CDR3 reads CAWSVGGQPQHF. In DNA, the CDR3 is TGTGCCTGGAGTGTGGGCGGTCAGCCCCAGCATTTT.

This clonotype was counted ten times or more. The chain has TRBV20-1 and TRBJ2-7; 9 nucleotides line up with TRBD1. Germline values: CDR1 DFQATT, CDR2 SNEGSKA (reference sequence). CDR3 length equals 14 residues. V was clipped by 6 bases and J by 1 base; unmatched bases: 7. CDR3 in DNA: TGCAGTGCCCTACGGGACAGGGTTTCCTACGAGCAGTACTTC. Residues: CSALRDRVSYEQYF.

This clonotype was counted ten times or more. The chain uses TRBV5-5 and TRBJ2-7; 7 nucleotides agree with TRBD1. The CDR3 extends over 14 amino acids. Germline V CDR1 and CDR2: SGHKS, YYEKEE (reference sequence). J gave up 1 base and V 4 bases, and 5 bases lay outside the gene matches. The chain's CDR3 is CASSRWDSSYEQYV. CDR3 nucleotides: TGTGCCAGCAGCCGTTGGGACAGTTCCTACGAGCAGTACGTC.

J is TRBJ1-2 and V is TRBV7-9; TRBD1 might be the D (5 bases). V lost 5 bases and J lost 4, with 17 bases in between. Germline CDR1 is SEHNR and CDR2 is FQNEAQ (reference sequence). The CDR3 is 15 residues long. The CDR3 bases are TGTGCCAGCAGCCGTACCTCCCAGGACATCTATGGCTACACCTTC. This translates into CASSRTSQDIYGYTF.

This clonotype was counted at least ten times. This sequence joins TRBV20-1 and TRBJ2-1; D is tentatively TRBD1 or TRBD2 (6 bases each). Germline assignment: CDR1 DFQATT and CDR2 SNEGSKA (reference sequence). The CDR3 runs to 15 residues. Trimming took off 5 bases at V and 2 bases at J, with 16 bases between the two ends. CDR3 nucleotides: TGCAGTGCTGACCCAAGGGGGGAGGCCTACAATGAGCAGTTCTTC. The encoded protein is CSADPRGEAYNEQFF.

The V call is TRBV20-1, the J call TRBJ2-7; maybe TRBD1 (5 bases). The V and J ends lost 6 bases and 2 bases respectively, with 17 bases between them. CDR1 and CDR2 (germline): DFQATT, SNEGSKA (reference sequence). This CDR3 region has 14 residues. The CDR3 region is CSAPRQGLTYEQYV. The CDR3 DNA is TGCAGTGCCCCCCGTCAGGGCCTCACCTACGAGCAGTACGTC.

Many counts were recorded for this clonotype. The rearrangement links TRBV10-2 to TRBJ1-2; D gene unclear. The germline CDR1 and CDR2 sequences are WSHSY and SAAADI. V lost 0 bases to trimming and J lost 6 bases, with 11 bases between them. The CDR3 loop spans 14 amino acids. In DNA, the CDR3 is TGCGCCAGCAGTGAGTCCGTAGGGAGTAATGGCTACACCTTC. Its translation is CASSESVGSNGYTF.

This clonotype was observed at least ten times. This sequence joins TRBV20-1 and TRBJ2-7; perhaps TRBD2 as D (6 bases). Trimming took off 5 bases at V and 4 bases at J, with 12 bases between the two ends. CDR3 size: 12 residues. Germline V gene lookup returns CDR1 DFQATT and CDR2 SNEGSKA (reference sequence). CDR3 in amino acids: CSAAPTSYEQYF. The CDR3 DNA sequence: TGCAGTGCTGCACCGACTAGTTACGAGCAGTACTTC.

The DNA for the CDR3 is TGCGCCAGCAGTGAGTTGCGGGTCCTAGGGGAGCAGTACTTC. Its translation is CASSELRVLGEQYF. The chain carries TRBV10-2 and TRBJ2-7; the D gene is possibly TRBD2 (5 bases). Looked up from germline, CDR1 is WSHSY and CDR2 is SAAADI. The V gene lost 1 base and the J gene lost 7 bases, with 14 bases spanning the gap. The CDR3 runs to 14 residues.

This clonotype was seen ten or more times. The chain uses TRBV7-2 and TRBJ1-2; D might be TRBD1 (6 bases). This CDR3 has 16 residues. V was shortened by 0 bases and J by 8 bases, with 19 bases between the two germline ends. From germline, CDR1 is SGHTA and CDR2 FQGNSA. The CDR3 DNA sequence: TGTGCCAGCAGCTTAGCGTTGCACAGGGCGGGTGGAGGCTACACCTTC. Protein sequence: CASSLALHRAGGGYTF.

The table lists this clonotype with many counts. The chain links TRBV27 to TRBJ2-7, with D perhaps matching TRBD1 or TRBD2 (5 bases each). Trimming cost V 0 bases and J 2 bases, with 14 bases left between them. Per the germline V gene, CDR1 is MNHEY and CDR2 is SMNVEV (reference sequence). The CDR3 loop spans 16 amino acids. The CDR3 is CASSLSGGTLTYEQYF. The CDR3 region has the DNA TGTGCCAGCAGTTTATCTGGTGGGACGCTAACCTACGAGCAGTACTTC.

The rearrangement uses TRBV5-5 and TRBJ1-3; no firm D call. Trimming left V 4 bases short and J 2 bases short, with 16 bases between. Germline lookup yields CDR1 SGHKS and CDR2 YYEKEE (reference sequence). CDR3 length equals 16 residues. In nucleotides, the CDR3 is TGTGCCAGCAGCAGATGGGAGAAGCGAACTGGAAACACCATATATTTT. As protein: CASSRWEKRTGNTIYF.

This chain links TRBV30 with TRBJ2-2; no clear D. The germline CDR1 and CDR2 sequences are GTSNPN and SVGIG (reference sequence). Trimming took off 1 base at V and 3 bases at J, with 6 bases between the two ends. The CDR3 runs to 13 residues. CDR3 region: CAWSGNYTGELFF. The DNA of the CDR3 is TGTGCCTGGAGTGGGAATTACACCGGGGAGCTGTTTTTT. Complete variable domain (other parts from reference TRBV30 and TRBJ2-2): SQTIHQWPATLVQPVGSPLSLECTVEGTSNPNLYWYRQAAGRGLQLLFYSVGIGQISSEVPQNLSASRPQDRQFILSSKKLLLSDSGFYLCAWSGNYTGELFFGEGSRLTVL.

V and J are TRBV2 and TRBJ2-5, with 11 bases matching TRBD2. J was trimmed by 4 bases and V by 6 bases; bases with no gene match: 4. The CDR3 runs to 14 residues. The germline CDR1 and CDR2 sequences are SNHLY and FYNNEI. CDR3 DNA sequence: TGTGCCAGCAGACCGGGACTAGCGGTAGAGACCCAGTACTTC. It is translated as CASRPGLAVETQYF.

This clonotype was seen many times. V is TRBV6-1 and J is TRBJ2-7; D gene unclear. There are 13 residues in the CDR3. Germline CDR1 is MNHNS and CDR2 is SASEGT. The V and J ends lost 5 bases and 6 bases respectively, with 14 bases between them. CDR3 DNA sequence: TGTGCCAGCAGTACCGCCTGGCCCAGCGAGCAGTACTTC. It codes for CASSTAWPSEQYF.

This clonotype was counted between two and nine times. The rearrangement links TRBV7-8 to TRBJ1-5, with 10 bases lining up with TRBD1. After removal of 5 bases from V and 0 bases from J, the junction contained 7 bases not matched to a gene. The CDR3 spans 17 residues. Germline V lookup: CDR1 SGHVS, CDR2 FQNEAQ. CDR3 in DNA: TGTGCCAGCAGCCGACAGGGGGCCTTGTATAGCAATCAGCCCCAGCATTTT. Amino acids: CASSRQGALYSNQPQHF. Variable domain in full (rest from reference TRBV7-8 and TRBJ1-5): GAGVSQSPRYKVAKRGQDVALRCDPISGHVSLFWYQQALGQGPEFLTYFQNEAQLDKSGLPSDRFFAERPEGSVSTLKIQRTQQEDSAVYLCASSRQGALYSNQPQHFGDGTRLSIL.

This clonotype was recorded many times. CDR3 in amino acids: CASRQGRNEQYF. Written as DNA, the CDR3 is TGTGCCAGCAGACAGGGTAGGAACGAGCAGTACTTC. This chain uses TRBV28 with TRBJ2-7, with D tentatively TRBD1 (6 bases). The V end lost 6 bases, the J end lost 5 bases, and 11 bases lay between the germline ends. Germline V gene data show CDR1 as MDHEN and CDR2 as SYDVKM. There are 12 residues in the CDR3. Based on the CDR3 plus reference TRBV28 and TRBJ2-7, the full variable domain is DVKVTQSSRYLVKRTGEKVFLECVQDMDHENMFWYRQDPGLGLRLIYFSYDVKMKEKGDIPEGYSVSREKKERFSLILESASTNQTSMYLCASRQGRNEQYFGPGTRLTVT.

This clonotype has at least ten counts. CDR3 sequence (DNA): TGTGCCAGCAGTTTAACGCGGGTATTGGCCACTGAAGCTTTCTTT. Translating it yields CASSLTRVLATEAFF. The chain links TRBV28 to TRBJ1-1; D call uncertain. This CDR3 region has 15 residues. Germline CDR1 and CDR2: MDHEN and SYDVKM. V shed 2 bases and J shed 4 bases, with 14 bases lying between them.

The chain uses TRBV19 and TRBJ2-4, with D tentatively TRBD1 (6 bases). The last part of the DNA fits TRBJ2-1 better; the J call may be wrong. Per the germline V gene, CDR1 is LNHDA and CDR2 is SQIVND (reference sequence). The CDR3 is 12 amino acids. The CDR3 loop reads CASSFSGAAQFF. The CDR3 DNA is TGTGCCAGTAGTTTTTCAGGGGCGGCGCAGTTCTTC.

This clonotype was seen many times. CDR3 amino acids: CASRQLSTGPTNTEAFF. The DNA for the CDR3 is TGCGCCAGCAGACAACTCTCAACCGGACCGACGAACACTGAAGCTTTCTTT. J is TRBJ1-1 and V is TRBV4-1, with D hard to call. Between the trimmed V and J ends, which lost 6 bases and 1 base, there was a span of 21 bases. This CDR3 is built from 17 residues. The V gene's germline CDR1 is MGHRA and CDR2 YSYEKL.

Details on this clonotype: Being one base from a much bigger clone, this may be a read error. This chain connects TRBV18 to TRBJ2-7, with unresolved D. Trimming removed 3 bases at V and 3 bases at J, with 12 bases between. Germline values: CDR1 KGHSH, CDR2 LQKENI. The CDR3 contains 14 residues. In DNA, the CDR3 is TGTGCCAGCTCACCTCCCGGCAGTTACTACGAGCAGTACTTC. Its translation: CASSPPGSYYEQYF.

This clonotype was seen many times. V usage is TRBV2 and J usage is TRBJ1-1; 7 positions agree with TRBD1. Germline V gene lookup returns CDR1 SNHLY and CDR2 FYNNEI. Trimming cost V 6 bases and J 5 bases; bases outside gene matches: 6. The CDR3 length is 13 residues. Here the CDR3 reads CASRPGRGTEAFF. In DNA, the CDR3 is TGTGCCAGCAGGCCGGGCAGGGGGACTGAAGCTTTCTTT.

V and J are TRBV12-3 or TRBV12-4 and TRBJ2-3, with 8 bases fitting TRBD1. This CDR3 region has 14 residues. The ends lost 8 bases at V and 4 bases at J; junction bases unmatched: 8. In nucleotides, the CDR3 is TGTGCCAGCCTACAGGGGGGAAGGCCAGATACGCAGTATTTT. This encodes CASLQGGRPDTQYF.

Concerning this clonotype: A read error is possible here, since a much larger clone lies one base away. The V call is TRBV6-1, the J call TRBJ1-5; 7 nucleotides align to TRBD1. Germline CDR1 and CDR2: MNHNS and SASEGT. The CDR3 has 15 residues. V shed 6 bases, J shed 4 bases, and the junction held 9 bases outside the gene matches. CDR3 in DNA: TGTGCCAGCAGACACCGGGGCAGGGGGAATCAGCCCCAGCATTTT. It translates to CASRHRGRGNQPQHF.

In this sample, this clonotype turned up a few times. The chain recombines TRBV9 with TRBJ2-7; 9 bases are shared with TRBD1. Germline V CDR1 and CDR2: SGDLS, YYNGEE. Losses at the gene ends were 4 bases for V and 5 bases for J; bases not matched to a gene: 10. The CDR3 has 15 residues. The CDR3 bases are TGTGCCAGCAGCACAAGACAGGGGGTTGGGAACGAGCAGTACTTC. Its translation: CASSTRQGVGNEQYF.

A few counts support this clonotype. This chain's CDR3 is CASRDRGVLDEQFF. CDR3 DNA: TGTGCTAGCCGCGATCGGGGGGTCCTCGATGAGCAGTTCTTC. The rearrangement joins TRBV12-5 to TRBJ2-1; TRBD2 matches 7 bases. The CDR3 runs 14 residues. In germline, CDR1 is LGHNT, CDR2 FRNRAP. The trim removed 9 bases at V and 8 bases at J, leaving 13 bases unmatched.

This clonotype was counted many times. V is TRBV6-2 or TRBV6-3 and J is TRBJ1-1; no clear D. CDR3 size: 12 residues. Germline lookup yields CDR1 MNHEY and CDR2 SVGEGT. Trimming shortened V by 2 bases and J by 5 bases, and 6 bases separated the two germline ends. DNA for the CDR3: TGTGCCAGCAGTTACGGTGGGACTGAAGCTTTCTTT. Translating it yields CASSYGGTEAFF.

This chain uses TRBV6-1 with TRBJ2-1; no clear D. V dropped 8 bases and J dropped 1 base, with 12 bases sitting between them. In germline, CDR1 is MNHNS, CDR2 SASEGT. This CDR3 is 14 amino acids long. CDR3: CASLNFGSYNEQFF. The CDR3 nucleotides read TGTGCCAGCCTGAATTTCGGGTCCTACAATGAGCAGTTCTTC.